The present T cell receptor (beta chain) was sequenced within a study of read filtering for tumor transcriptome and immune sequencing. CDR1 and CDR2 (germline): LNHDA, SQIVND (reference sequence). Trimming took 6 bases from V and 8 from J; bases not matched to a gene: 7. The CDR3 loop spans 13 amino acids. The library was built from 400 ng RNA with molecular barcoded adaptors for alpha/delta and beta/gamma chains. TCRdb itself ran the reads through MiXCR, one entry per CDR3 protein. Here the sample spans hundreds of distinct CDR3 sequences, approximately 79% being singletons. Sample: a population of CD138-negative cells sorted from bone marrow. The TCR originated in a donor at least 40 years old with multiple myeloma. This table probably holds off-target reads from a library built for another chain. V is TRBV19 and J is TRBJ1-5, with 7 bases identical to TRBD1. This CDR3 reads CASSGQDVKPQHF. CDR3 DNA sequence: TGTGCCAGTAGCGGACAGGATGTTAAGCCCCAGCATTTT.